This T cell receptor beta chain was recovered during a study of shared clonotypes between healthy human individuals. Study findings and constraints: Naive subsets, compared against memory subsets, generally had larger estimated richness values. The rarefaction results pointed to incomplete sorted-subset sequencing despite large depth. Generation probability values for non-shared clonotypes were lower than those for clonotypes shared by all four donors.

About this clone: Its cognate antigen is unknown.

The data were produced by immunoSEQ multiplex PCR, yet TCRdb's version contains in-frame clones alone and is incomplete. The data contain around 1,900,000 clones, roughly 93% of them seen just once; the ten biggest clones take up about 1.7%. Naive CD8 cells comprised CD45RO-negative, CCR7-positively selected cells, excluding terminally differentiated effector memory CD45RA+ cells. Sample: naive CD8+ T cells from PBMCs. The source is a young man in good health. Some clones in this sample may be carry-over from other donors' samples.

CDR3 protein: CASSFQTLFGYTF. CDR3 DNA sequence: TGTGCCAGCAGTTTCCAGACCCTTTTTGGCTACACCTTC. This chain joins TRBV28 and TRBJ1-2; no clear D gene. Trimming took off 3 bases at V and 7 bases at J, with 12 bases between the two ends. From germline, CDR1 is MDHEN and CDR2 SYDVKM. This CDR3 is 13 amino acids long.